This is a list of T cell receptor beta chains from one sample in a study of beta chain features in type 1 diabetes. The protocol was immunoSEQ multiplex PCR, while the TCRdb copy is restricted to in-frame clones and leaves out a portion. The data show a few hundred thousand clones, roughly 15% seen once. Sequencing input: naive CD4+ T cells from blood. These TCRs come from a man between 18 and 35 years old with type 1 diabetes. The CDR3 runs from the conserved cysteine through the conserved F or W. A D gene is named only where the DNA matches it firmly. For some rows the clone size is stated as once, few or many, or as a class when expanded; others skip it.

J: TRBJ1-4; V: TRBV28; size: few; D: NA; CDR3: CASSPLGAKEKLFF; DNA: TGTGCCAGCAGCCCTCTGGGGGCGAAGGAAAAACTGTTTTTT
J: TRBJ2-7; V: TRBV23-1; size: NA; D: TRBD2; CDR3: CASSHVGLAVLSYEQYF; DNA: TGCGCCAGCAGTCACGTGGGACTAGCGGTCCTCTCCTACGAGCAGTACTTC
J: TRBJ1-2; V: TRBV7-2; size: NA; D: NA; CDR3: CASSFPGAIYGYTF; DNA: TGTGCCAGCAGCTTTCCAGGGGCGATATATGGCTACACCTTC
J: TRBJ2-1; V: TRBV4-1; size: NA; D: TRBD2; CDR3: CASSPLAGGYNEQFF; DNA: TGCGCCAGCAGCCCTCTAGCGGGGGGTTACAATGAGCAGTTCTTC
J: TRBJ1-2; V: TRBV19; size: NA; D: NA; CDR3: CASSIGTANYGYTF; DNA: TGTGCCAGTAGTATTGGGACTGCCAACTATGGCTACACCTTC
J: TRBJ1-2; V: TRBV5-1; size: NA; D: NA; CDR3: CASSLSGRDYGYTF; DNA: TGCGCCAGCAGCTTGAGTGGCAGGGACTATGGCTACACCTTC
J: TRBJ2-1; V: TRBV7-2; size: few; D: TRBD2; CDR3: CASSLIAGGRDNEQFF; DNA: TGTGCCAGCAGCCTGATAGCGGGGGGGCGGGACAATGAGCAGTTCTTC
J: TRBJ1-2; V: TRBV6-1; size: few; D: TRBD1; CDR3: CASHGTGHGYTF; DNA: TGTGCCAGCCATGGGACAGGGCATGGCTACACCTTC
J: TRBJ2-3; V: TRBV5-4; size: few; D: TRBD2; CDR3: CASSQTSGGLTDTQYF; DNA: TGCGCCAGCAGCCAAACTAGCGGGGGGCTCACAGATACGCAGTATTTT
J: TRBJ2-1; V: TRBV7-2; size: few; D: NA; CDR3: CASSLPNRAEQFF; DNA: TGTGCCAGCAGCTTACCGAATCGAGCGGAGCAGTTCTTC
J: TRBJ1-2; V: TRBV5-1; size: few; D: NA; CDR3: CASSAGGANYGYTF; DNA: TGCGCCAGCAGCGCGGGGGGAGCTAACTATGGCTACACCTTC
J: TRBJ2-5; V: TRBV5-1; size: NA; D: TRBD1; CDR3: CASRQTGGTETQYF; DNA: TGCGCCAGCAGACAGACAGGGGGCACTGAGACCCAGTACTTC
J: TRBJ1-6; V: TRBV6-5; size: NA; D: NA; CDR3: CASSRGASLHF; DNA: TGTGCCAGCAGCCGGGGGGCTTCCCTCCACTTT
J: TRBJ2-2; V: TRBV29-1; size: NA; D: NA; CDR3: CSVTARGNTGELFF; DNA: TGCAGCGTTACCGCGCGGGGAAACACCGGGGAGCTGTTTTTT
J: TRBJ1-2; V: TRBV28; size: few; D: NA; CDR3: CASSPPPTRNYGYTF; DNA: TGTGCCAGCAGTCCCCCCCCGACTCGGAACTATGGCTACACCTTC
J: TRBJ2-3; V: TRBV7-9; size: NA; D: NA; CDR3: CASSPGVRPDTQYF; DNA: TGTGCCAGCAGCCCCGGGGTGCGCCCAGATACGCAGTATTTT
J: TRBJ1-5; V: TRBV30; size: few; D: TRBD1; CDR3: CAWSVQGAGQPQHF; DNA: TGTGCCTGGAGTGTACAGGGGGCGGGTCAGCCCCAGCATTTT
J: TRBJ2-5; V: TRBV9; size: NA; D: NA; CDR3: CASSVVSGGAPTQETQYF; DNA: TGTGCCAGCAGCGTAGTAAGTGGGGGGGCACCGACGCAAGAGACCCAGTACTTC
J: TRBJ2-1; V: TRBV19; size: NA; D: NA; CDR3: CASSNPARVRNYEQFF; DNA: TGTGCCAGTAGTAACCCAGCCAGGGTAAGAAACTATGAGCAGTTCTTC
J: TRBJ2-1; V: TRBV23-1; size: NA; D: NA; CDR3: CASSQAARGSSNEQFF; DNA: TGCGCCAGCAGTCAAGCAGCCCGGGGGTCGAGCAATGAGCAGTTCTTC
J: TRBJ1-6; V: TRBV27; size: NA; D: NA; CDR3: CASSPPYGGNNSPLHF; DNA: TGTGCCAGCAGTCCCCCGTATGGAGGAAATAATTCACCCCTCCACTTT
J: TRBJ2-6; V: TRBV6-6; size: NA; D: NA; CDR3: CASGNRVHVLTF; DNA: TGTGCCAGCGGAAACAGGGTCCATGTCCTGACTTTC
J: TRBJ2-5; V: TRBV5-6; size: NA; D: NA; CDR3: CASSLWGVSQETQYF; DNA: TGTGCCAGCAGCTTGTGGGGAGTCTCCCAAGAGACCCAGTACTTC
J: TRBJ1-4; V: TRBV25-1; size: NA; D: NA; CDR3: CASSELGGLNEKLFF; DNA: TGTGCCAGCAGTGAATTAGGTGGACTTAATGAAAAACTGTTTTTT
J: TRBJ2-3; V: TRBV7-9; size: NA; D: TRBD2; CDR3: CASSLSGVRLDTQYF; DNA: TGTGCCAGCAGCTTAAGCGGGGTTCGTTTAGATACGCAGTATTTT
J: TRBJ2-7; V: TRBV1; size: NA; D: NA; CDR3: CTSSQSRGLSYEQYF; DNA: TGCACCAGCAGCCAGTCTAGAGGTCTCTCCTACGAGCAGTACTTC
J: TRBJ2-5; V: TRBV5-1; size: NA; D: TRBD1; CDR3: CASSGRDRLIFQETQYF; DNA: TGCGCCAGCAGCGGCCGGGACAGGCTTATTTTTCAAGAGACCCAGTACTTC